This passage covers 27 T cell receptor beta chains from one sample sequenced in a study of blood T cell repertoires in COVID-19. The table came from immunoSEQ multiplex PCR; TCRdb's copy has only in-frame clones and leaves some out. The sample lists around 500,000 clones, approximately 87% occurring once. The material sequenced was PBMCs or T cells enriched from blood (not recorded which). The receptors here all came from a woman between 40 and 55 years old who had recovered from COVID-19.

This chain joins TRBV5-1 and TRBJ1-2; 7 positions agree with TRBD1. J was trimmed by 0 bases and V by 0 bases; bases with no gene match: 5. This CDR3 contains 16 residues. Germline CDR1 SGHRS, CDR2 YFSETQ. CDR3 DNA sequence: TGCGCCAGCAGCTTGGCCCCGGGACAGCCTAACTATGGCTACACCTTC. Its protein is CASSLAPGQPNYGYTF.

This clone is a singleton in its sample. The chain carries TRBV29-1 and TRBJ1-2; perhaps TRBD1 as D (5 bases). The CDR3 totals 16 residues. Trimming pared 4 bases from V and 8 bases from J, leaving 26 bases between. The V gene's germline CDR1 is SQVTM and CDR2 ANQGSEA. CDR3 sequence (DNA): TGCAGCGTTGGTGATCTCCCGTCGGCGGGGCGTGGCGGCTACACCTTC. Translated, it gives CSVGDLPSAGRGGYTF.

V gene TRBV5-1 combines with J gene TRBJ2-2; 7 bases are shared with TRBD2. CDR1 is SGHRS and CDR2 is YFSETQ in the germline V gene. CDR3 length: 15 residues. The V gene end was trimmed by 7 bases and the J gene end by 3 bases; junction bases not matched to a gene: 9. The DNA for the CDR3 is TGCGCCAGCGGAACCCGGGGGAGGGACACCGGGGAGCTGTTTTTT. It translates to CASGTRGRDTGELFF. The full variable domain, its missing parts supplied by reference TRBV5-1 and TRBJ2-2, is KAGVTQTPRYLIKTRGQQVTLSCSPISGHRSVSWYQQTPGQGLQFLFEYFSETQRNKGNFPGRFSGRQFSNSRSEMNVSTLELGDSALYLCASGTRGRDTGELFFGEGSRLTVL.

The rearrangement links TRBV15 to TRBJ1-4; perhaps TRBD1 as D (5 bases). The CDR3 spans 14 residues. Trimming pared 2 bases from V and 8 bases from J, leaving 12 bases between. Germline assignment: CDR1 LNHNV and CDR2 YYDKDF (reference sequence). As DNA, the CDR3 is TGTGCCACCAGCAGACCCGGACAAGACGAAAAACTGTTTTTT. It specifies CATSRPGQDEKLFF.

The chain carries TRBV2 and TRBJ2-3; perhaps TRBD1 as D (6 bases). From germline, CDR1 is SNHLY and CDR2 FYNNEI. The ends were cut back, 7 bases at V and 2 bases at J, with 13 bases in the middle. The CDR3 consists of 14 residues. The chain's CDR3 is CASTLGGSTDTQYF. The CDR3 nucleotides read TGTGCCAGCACTCTAGGGGGTTCCACAGATACGCAGTATTTT.

This chain joins TRBV7-2 and TRBJ2-7; 9 bases align to TRBD1. J gave up 12 bases and V 3 bases, and 15 bases lay outside the gene matches. The CDR3 runs to 15 residues. In germline, CDR1 is SGHTA, CDR2 FQGNSA. The CDR3: CASSFGATGGPPRYF. The CDR3 DNA reads as TGTGCCAGCAGCTTCGGGGCAACAGGGGGCCCGCCGCGGTACTTC.

The J gene is TRBJ2-1, the V gene TRBV7-6, with D maybe TRBD2 (7 bases). V gave up 3 bases and J gave up 8 bases, with 14 bases separating them. Germline assignment: CDR1 SGHVS and CDR2 FNYEAQ. The CDR3 is 14 amino acids. CDR3 amino acids: CASSFGGGSYEQFF. Here the CDR3 DNA reads TGTGCCAGCAGCTTCGGGGGCGGGAGTTATGAGCAGTTCTTC. Combining the CDR3 with reference TRBV7-6 and TRBJ2-1 gives the whole variable domain GAGVSQSPRYKVTKRGQDVALRCDPISGHVSLYWYRQALGQGPEFLTYFNYEAQQDKSGLPNDRFSAERPEGSISTLTIQRTEQRDSAMYRCASSFGGGSYEQFFGPGTRLTVL.

J is TRBJ1-2 and V is TRBV15, with TRBD1 matching 7 bases. This CDR3 is built from 14 residues. CDR1 is LNHNV, CDR2 YYDKDF, per germline (reference sequence). Trimming cost V 5 bases and J 2 bases; bases outside gene matches: 5. In nucleotides, the CDR3 is TGTGCCACCAGCCCAGGGACAGCGAACTATGGCTACACCTTC. Translation: CATSPGTANYGYTF.

The chain carries TRBV3-1 (or the pseudogene TRBV3-2) and TRBJ2-1, with 8 bases lining up with TRBD1. Germline V lookup: CDR1 LGHDT, CDR2 YNNKEL (reference sequence). V lost 1 base and J lost 4; bases outside the gene matches: 6. The CDR3 sequence is 16 residues long. The CDR3 reads CASSQGVGQGYNEQFF. DNA of the CDR3: TGTGCCAGCAGCCAAGGAGTCGGACAGGGATACAATGAGCAGTTCTTC.

This chain uses TRBV5-1 with TRBJ2-7; tentative D call: TRBD1 (5 bases). Germline V gene sequence: CDR1 SGHRS, CDR2 YFSETQ. The germline V and J ends were trimmed by 0 bases and 6 bases, with 13 bases remaining between them. CDR3 length: 14 amino acids. The CDR3 coding sequence is TGCGCCAGCAGCTTGGCCGGCAGGGCGAGCGAGCAGTACTTC. It specifies CASSLAGRASEQYF.

This clone has a single count. V is TRBV27 and J is TRBJ2-1; tentative D call: TRBD2 (7 bases). This CDR3 has 13 amino acids. Per germline, CDR1 MNHEY and CDR2 SMNVEV (reference sequence). Trimming cost V 6 bases and J 10 bases, with 16 bases left between them. In DNA, the CDR3 is TGTGCCAGCAGCCTGGGGGGGCCGCCGGAGCAGTTCTTC. It translates to CASSLGGPPEQFF.

The gene calls are TRBV5-5 and TRBJ1-3, with D unresolved. The V and J ends lost 6 bases and 3 bases respectively, with 10 bases between them. The CDR3 is 13 amino acids. The germline gives CDR1 SGHKS, CDR2 YYEKEE (reference sequence). Written as DNA, the CDR3 is TGTGCCAGCAACCTCTCGGGTGGAAACACCATATATTTT. As protein: CASNLSGGNTIYF.

Concerning this clone: This sample also contains other DNA sequences that code for the same CDR3. The rearrangement links TRBV5-1 to TRBJ2-5, with 7 bases matching TRBD1. The junction had 4 bases not matched to a gene; V was cut back by 4 bases and J by 1 base. This CDR3 has 14 residues. CDR1 is SGHRS and CDR2 is YFSETQ in the germline V gene. In nucleotides, the CDR3 is TGCGCCAGCAGCCCGGGACAGCCCCAAGAGACCCAGTACTTC. Translated: CASSPGQPQETQYF.

The chain recombines TRBV27 with TRBJ1-2; D is possibly TRBD1 (6 bases). Trimming removed 6 bases at V and 4 bases at J, with 12 bases between. The CDR3 runs to 13 residues. Germline CDR1 and CDR2: MNHEY and SMNVEV (reference sequence). The CDR3 loop is CASRNLQGYGYTF. CDR3 DNA sequence: TGTGCCAGCAGGAACTTACAGGGCTATGGCTACACCTTC.

The chain has TRBV7-9 and TRBJ1-1, with 7 nucleotides matching TRBD1. The J segment lost 1 base and the V segment lost 5 bases, leaving 4 bases of the junction unmatched. Germline V gene data show CDR1 as SEHNR and CDR2 as FQNEAQ (reference sequence). CDR3 length: 14 amino acids. The CDR3 region has the DNA TGTGCCAGCAGCCAAGGGACAGCGAACACTGAAGCTTTCTTT. Protein sequence: CASSQGTANTEAFF.

The V call is TRBV2, the J call TRBJ2-3, with 7 bases identical to TRBD2. The V segment lost 7 bases and the J segment 5 bases; nucleotides outside the gene matches: 12. Germline assignment: CDR1 SNHLY and CDR2 FYNNEI. The length of the CDR3 is 15 residues. CDR3 loop: CASTIWTRGGDTQYF. The DNA for the CDR3 is TGTGCCAGCACCATCTGGACTAGAGGTGGAGATACGCAGTATTTT.

V gene TRBV4-3 combines with J gene TRBJ1-1, with a tentative D call TRBD1 (5 bases). Between the trimmed V and J ends, which lost 4 bases and 6 bases, there was a span of 12 bases. Per the germline V gene, CDR1 is LGHNA and CDR2 is YSLEER. This CDR3 is 13 amino acids long. Here the CDR3 DNA reads TGCGCCAGCAGCCCTCAGGGTCCCTCTGAAGCTTTCTTT. It translates to CASSPQGPSEAFF.

This clone was seen only once. The rearrangement links TRBV27 to TRBJ2-1; unclear D gene. This CDR3 region has 15 residues. Germline loops: CDR1 MNHEY, CDR2 SMNVEV (reference sequence). V lost 6 bases and J 2 bases, leaving 14 bases between the germline ends. CDR3 region: CASRLRPPAYNEQFF. The CDR3 DNA is TGTGCCAGCAGGCTCAGGCCTCCCGCCTACAATGAGCAGTTCTTC.

This chain connects TRBV25-1 to TRBJ1-2, with 10 nucleotides matching TRBD1. The J segment lost 6 bases and the V segment lost 2 bases, leaving 3 bases of the junction unmatched. The CDR3 spans 14 residues. Germline CDR1 reads MGHDK; CDR2 reads SYGVNS. Written as DNA, the CDR3 is TGTGCCAGCAGTGAAGTGGGACAGGGGAATGGCTACACCTTC. This translates into CASSEVGQGNGYTF.

This rearrangement joins TRBV29-1 to TRBJ1-2, with 9 bases identical to TRBD1. The CDR3 loop spans 16 amino acids. The germline gives CDR1 SQVTM, CDR2 ANQGSEA. V lost 1 base and J lost 4; bases outside the gene matches: 10. In DNA form, the CDR3 reads TGCAGCGTTGAAGCCGCGTACAGGGGGCTGGGCTATGGCTACACCTTC. Its protein product is CSVEAAYRGLGYGYTF.

The J gene is TRBJ1-5, the V gene TRBV9; possibly TRBD1 for D (5 bases). The V gene's germline CDR1 is SGDLS and CDR2 YYNGEE. CDR3 length: 14 amino acids. V was trimmed by 7 bases and J by 3 bases, leaving 14 bases between them. For the CDR3, the DNA is TGTGCCAGCCTGGGTCGGGGGGACAATCAGCCCCAGCATTTT. Translating gives CASLGRGDNQPQHF.

V gene TRBV4-2 combines with J gene TRBJ1-4; 8 nucleotides line up with TRBD1. This CDR3 comprises 15 residues. V gave up 4 bases and J gave up 5 bases; unmatched junction bases: 6. Germline assignment: CDR1 LGHNA and CDR2 YNFKEQ. In DNA, the CDR3 is TGTGCCAGCAGCCGGAAACAGGGGGAAAATGAAAAACTGTTTTTT. It translates to CASSRKQGENEKLFF.

This chain uses TRBV10-1 with TRBJ2-5; 10 bases align to TRBD2. The ends lost 4 bases at V and 5 bases at J; junction bases unmatched: 1. This CDR3 contains 13 residues. Germline V gene sequence: CDR1 WNHNN, CDR2 SYGVQD (reference sequence). The CDR3 is CASSVGLAETQYF. Here the CDR3 DNA reads TGCGCCAGCAGTGTGGGACTAGCGGAGACCCAGTACTTC.

This clone has a handful of counts. The CDR3 coding sequence is TGTGCCAGCAGTGAAGGCAGGGTCAGCACAGATACGCAGTATTTT. This encodes CASSEGRVSTDTQYF. This chain connects TRBV2 to TRBJ2-3; maybe TRBD1 (5 bases). Trimming shortened V by 1 base and J by 0 bases, and 8 bases separated the two germline ends. The CDR3 is 15 amino acids. The germline V gene encodes CDR1 SNHLY and CDR2 FYNNEI.

The chain couples TRBV11-3 to TRBJ2-7; the match to TRBD1 covers 11 bases. This CDR3 spans 17 amino acids. J lost 0 bases, V lost 3 bases, and 7 bases had no gene match. Germline-derived CDR1 and CDR2 are SGHNT and YENEEA. The CDR3, as DNA: TGTGCCAGCAGCTTGGGACAGGGGGTCCCGAGCTCCTACGAGCAGTACTTC. Translating it yields CASSLGQGVPSSYEQYF.

V usage is TRBV11-3 and J usage is TRBJ2-3, with D possibly TRBD2 on 6 matching bases. V was trimmed by 3 bases and J by 3 bases, leaving 16 bases between them. Germline CDR1 is SGHNT and CDR2 is YENEEA. This CDR3 comprises 16 residues. CDR3 amino acids: CASSLHRRGFTDTQYF. Written as DNA, the CDR3 is TGTGCCAGCAGCTTGCATAGGAGGGGATTTACAGATACGCAGTATTTT.

The chain uses TRBV5-6 and TRBJ2-3, with 14 bases matching TRBD2. With V trimmed by 0 bases and J by 2 bases, 5 bases remained unmatched. The CDR3 is made up of 18 amino acids. Germline assignment: CDR1 SGHDT and CDR2 YYEEEE. In DNA form, the CDR3 reads TGTGCCAGCAGCTTGGTGCGACTAGCGGGAGGGTACACAGATACGCAGTATTTT. The encoded protein is CASSLVRLAGGYTDTQYF.